This is a list of T cell receptor beta chains from one sample in a study of shared clonotypes between healthy human individuals. The repertoire was sequenced with immunoSEQ multiplex PCR; TCRdb's copy has only in-frame clones and lacks some. This sample has around 500,000 clones; 81% occur once, and the top ten carry over 9.5%. Sequenced material: PBMCs. These receptors were obtained from a woman between 40 and 55 years old in good health. Some clones in this sample may be carry-over from other donors' samples. The CDR3 runs from the conserved cysteine through the conserved F or W. Each record gives: V gene, D gene, J gene, clone size, CDR3 protein, CDR3 DNA. D genes are given only for firm matches. Not every row has a clone size; where given, it reads once, few, many or a size class.

>TRBV30|-|TRBJ1-2|few
CAWSGGAYGYTF
TGTGCCTGGAGTGGGGGGGCCTATGGCTACACCTTC
>TRBV7-3|-|TRBJ1-5|once
CASSLEIGQPQHF
TGTGCCAGCAGCTTAGAAATCGGTCAGCCCCAGCATTTT
>TRBV7-9|-|TRBJ2-5|-
CASSLKLETQYF
TGTGCCAGCAGCTTAAAGTTGGAGACCCAGTACTTC
>TRBV29-1|-|TRBJ1-1|-
CSVERGRGTEAFF
TGCAGCGTTGAACGGGGGCGGGGCACTGAAGCTTTCTTT
>TRBV30|-|TRBJ1-3|-
CAWTAGPGNTIYF
TGTGCCTGGACCGCAGGCCCTGGAAACACCATATATTTT
>TRBV29-1|-|TRBJ1-4|-
CSVDPIRRSNEKLFF
TGCAGCGTCGACCCGATTAGGAGGTCTAATGAAAAACTGTTTTTT
>TRBV28|-|TRBJ2-7|once
CASSLTQGFGPRRETYEQYF
TGTGCCAGCAGCCTTACACAGGGGTTCGGTCCCAGGCGGGAGACCTACGAGCAGTACTTC
>TRBV6-1|-|TRBJ2-6|-
CASTESGANVLTF
TGTGCCAGCACCGAATCTGGGGCCAACGTCCTGACTTTC
>TRBV5-1|-|TRBJ1-3|-
CASSLDGYSGNTIYF
TGCGCCAGCAGCCTGGACGGGTACTCTGGAAACACCATATATTTT
>TRBV30|-|TRBJ1-4|-
CAWRVPVHPAEKLFF
TGTGCCTGGAGAGTTCCTGTACACCCGGCGGAAAAACTGTTTTTT
>TRBV6-6|-|TRBJ2-7|-
CASSFARDSYEQYF
TGTGCCAGCAGTTTCGCAAGGGATTCCTACGAGCAGTACTTC
>TRBV7-8|-|TRBJ2-1|many
CASSLGWSGDEQFF
TGTGCCAGCAGCTTAGGGTGGTCGGGAGATGAGCAGTTCTTC
>TRBV7-3|-|TRBJ2-2|-
CASSLLVFPPRDTGELFF
TGTGCCAGCAGCCTATTGGTGTTCCCCCCGAGGGACACCGGGGAGCTGTTTTTT
>TRBV7-9|-|TRBJ2-7|few
CASSNRDTLEQYF
TGTGCCAGCAGCAACCGGGACACCTTGGAGCAGTACTTC
>TRBV15|TRBD2|TRBJ2-7|-
CATSRGLGGSSSYEQCF
TGTGCCACCAGCAGAGGTCTAGGCGGGAGTAGCTCCTACGAGCAGTGCTTC
>TRBV11-2|-|TRBJ2-1|-
CASSFFGTPNQEQFF
TGTGCCAGCAGCTTCTTCGGGACACCCAACCAAGAGCAGTTCTTC
>TRBV11-3|-|TRBJ2-5|-
CASSLAYQETQYF
TGTGCCAGCAGCTTAGCTTACCAAGAGACCCAGTACTTC
>TRBV2|TRBD1|TRBJ1-3|-
CASSERGTGAGNTIYF
TGTGCCAGCAGTGAACGCGGGACAGGGGCTGGAAACACCATATATTTT
>TRBV7-9|-|TRBJ2-1|-
CASKKPGAGHEQFF
TGTGCCAGCAAGAAACCGGGAGCAGGGCATGAGCAGTTCTTC
>TRBV9|-|TRBJ1-4|-
CASSVGQINEKLFF
TGTGCCAGCAGCGTAGGACAGATTAATGAAAAACTGTTTTTT
>TRBV14|-|TRBJ2-5|-
CASSLILGDRMYF
TGTGCCAGCAGCCTAATTTTGGGAGACAGGATGTACTTC
>TRBV5-1|TRBD1|TRBJ1-1|-
CASRRLTGNTEASF
TGCGCCAGCAGAAGGCTGACAGGGAACACTGAAGCTTCCTTT
>TRBV5-1|TRBD2|TRBJ2-7|-
CASSAQFLAGVSYEQYF
TGCGCCAGCAGCGCACAATTCCTAGCGGGAGTGTCCTACGAGCAGTACTTC
>TRBV7-8|TRBD1|TRBJ2-7|many
CASSTNRDSLYEQYF
TGTGCCAGCAGCACAAATAGGGACAGCCTGTACGAGCAGTACTTC
>TRBV9|-|TRBJ2-7|-
CASSETGQPHYEQYF
TGTGCCAGCAGCGAGACAGGACAGCCTCACTACGAGCAGTACTTC
>TRBV6-6|-|TRBJ2-3|once
CASRWFSTDTQYF
TGTGCCAGCAGATGGTTTAGCACAGATACGCAGTATTTT
>TRBV28|-|TRBJ1-5|-
CASSLAGGGGNQPQHF
TGTGCCAGCAGTTTAGCTGGGGGGGGCGGCAATCAGCCCCAGCATTTT
>TRBV10-3|TRBD1|TRBJ2-5|-
CAISAGGGETQYF
TGTGCCATCAGTGCAGGGGGTGGCGAGACCCAGTACTTC
>TRBV15|-|TRBJ1-2|-
CATSRDGVLGYTF
TGTGCCACCAGCAGAGATGGCGTGTTGGGCTACACCTTC
>TRBV27|TRBD2|TRBJ2-1|once
CASSFSPPVFGLGVEQFF
TGTGCCAGCAGTTTCTCCCCCCCTGTATTCGGACTAGGGGTTGAGCAGTTCTTC
>TRBV7-2|-|TRBJ2-7|-
CASSGARGDEQYF
TGTGCCAGTTCGGGGGCTAGAGGCGACGAGCAGTACTTC
>TRBV5-1|-|TRBJ2-7|-
CASSFFDRQYEQYF
TGCGCCAGCAGCTTTTTCGACAGGCAGTACGAGCAGTACTTC
>TRBV6-1|TRBD1|TRBJ1-4|-
CASSENRGGEKLFF
TGTGCCAGCAGTGAGAACAGGGGCGGTGAAAAACTGTTTTTT
>TRBV5-1|-|TRBJ2-5|-
CASSLDQETQYF
TGCGCCAGCAGCTTGGATCAGGAGACCCAGTACTTC
>TRBV5-6|-|TRBJ1-4|-
CASSSTGTTNEKLFF
TGTGCCAGCAGCTCGACCGGGACCACTAATGAAAAACTGTTTTTT
>TRBV5-8|TRBD2|TRBJ2-7|-
CASSKAGATYEQYF
TGTGCCAGCAGCAAAGCGGGAGCTACCTACGAGCAGTACTTC
>TRBV7-8|-|TRBJ2-5|many
CASSSRIGETQYF
TGTGCCAGCAGCTCGAGAATAGGAGAGACCCAGTACTTC
>TRBV25-1|-|TRBJ1-1|-
CASSEYPGAQTEAFF
TGTGCCAGCAGTGAATATCCGGGGGCGCAGACTGAAGCTTTCTTT
>TRBV28|TRBD1|TRBJ1-1|-
CASSLSVGQGGEAFF
TGTGCCAGCAGTTTATCGGTGGGACAGGGCGGTGAAGCTTTCTTT
>TRBV29-1|-|TRBJ1-3|-
CSVGQVGSGNTIYF
TGCAGCGTTGGACAGGTTGGCTCTGGAAACACCATATATTTT
>TRBV19|TRBD1|TRBJ1-4|-
CASSTYRGQANEKLFF
TGTGCCAGTAGTACCTACAGGGGGCAAGCTAATGAAAAACTGTTTTTT
>TRBV5-3|-|TRBJ2-7|once
CARSLCPEANYEQYF
TGTGCCAGAAGCTTGTGTCCGGAGGCCAACTACGAGCAGTACTTC